A single sample is the source of the 25 T cell receptor beta chains below, sequenced in a study of early T cells in non-severe SARS-CoV-2 infection (dated by TCRdb to the early 2020s). Library preparation employed 5' RACE. Sequencing used a NextSeq 500. In TCRdb, the public reads were trimmed at Q25 with fastp and aligned with MiXCR, with productive beta chains retained. Every CDR3 protein is listed once, alongside the most common genes and DNA of its rows. Present in this sample are tens of thousands of distinct CDR3 sequences, around 20% of which were seen just once. The top ten clonotypes cover 15% to 20% of the sample. Sequencing was performed on whole blood, taken at baseline. Every receptor here comes from an adult who was a healthcare worker with PCR-confirmed SARS-CoV-2 infection or an uninfected control (not recorded which).

This clonotype was seen only once. This chain joins TRBV3-1 and TRBJ1-1; no definite D call. Trimming pared 3 bases from V and 8 bases from J, leaving 7 bases between. The CDR3 is 11 amino acids. The germline V gene has CDR1 LGHDT and CDR2 YNNKEL (reference sequence). This CDR3 reads CASSQADEAFF. In DNA form, the CDR3 reads TGTGCCAGCAGCCAGGCCGACGAAGCTTTCTTT. Based on the CDR3 plus reference TRBV3-1 and TRBJ1-1, the full variable domain is DTAVSQTPKYLVTQMGNDKSIKCEQNLGHDTMYWYKQDSKKFLKIMFSYNNKELIINETVPNRFSPKSPDKAHLNLHINSLELGDSAVYFCASSQADEAFFGQGTRLTVV.

The CDR3 DNA is TGCAGCGTAGGACAGCTCGGGGAGCTGTTTTTT. Its protein product is CSVGQLGELFF. V usage is TRBV29-1 and J usage is TRBJ2-2, with a weak D call TRBD1 (6 bases). Germline V gene lookup returns CDR1 SQVTM and CDR2 ANQGSEA. V gave up 6 bases and J gave up 7 bases, with 9 bases separating them. The CDR3 has 11 amino acids.

V is TRBV11-1 and J is TRBJ2-2; D gene uncertain. Trimming cost V 5 bases and J 1 base, with 8 bases left between them. The CDR3 loop spans 14 amino acids. The germline gives CDR1 SGHAT, CDR2 FQDESV (reference sequence). The CDR3 reads CASSPRLNTGELFF. CDR3 bases: TGTGCCAGCAGCCCCCGCCTGAACACCGGGGAGCTGTTTTTT.

This chain uses TRBV11-1 with TRBJ2-7; TRBD1 might be the D (5 bases). Germline assignment: CDR1 SGHAT and CDR2 FQDESV (reference sequence). The CDR3 has 15 amino acids. Trimming shortened V by 5 bases and J by 0 bases, and 14 bases separated the two germline ends. CDR3 sequence reads: CASSRPRQTSYEQYF. The CDR3 DNA sequence: TGTGCCAGCAGCCGCCCGAGACAGACCTCCTACGAGCAGTACTTC. Full variable domain (rest looked up from reference TRBV11-1 and TRBJ2-7): EAEVAQSPRYKITEKSQAVAFWCDPISGHATLYWYRQILGQGPELLVQFQDESVVDDSQLPKDRFSAERLKGVDSTLKIQPAELGDSAMYLCASSRPRQTSYEQYFGPGTRLTVT.

This clonotype has a count of ten or more. The rearrangement links TRBV2 to TRBJ1-1, with D possibly being TRBD1 (5 bases). CDR1 and CDR2 (germline): SNHLY, FYNNEI. The CDR3 is 15 residues long. V lost 0 bases to trimming and J lost 5 bases, with 13 bases between them. The CDR3 DNA sequence: TGTGCCAGCAGTGAAGCTTCGGCAGGGTGGACTGAAGCTTTCTTT. It is translated as CASSEASAGWTEAFF.

This clonotype came up a few times. This chain joins TRBV29-1 and TRBJ1-1; D remains unclear. The V end was cut by 5 bases, the J end by 1 base, with 11 bases between. Germline-derived CDR1 and CDR2 are SQVTM and ANQGSEA. The CDR3 is 13 amino acids. The CDR3 DNA sequence: TGCAGCGTTCAGAGTCGGAAGAACACTGAAGCTTTCTTT. As protein: CSVQSRKNTEAFF.

This sequence joins TRBV10-1 and TRBJ1-1, with D hard to call. V was shortened by 2 bases and J by 1 base, with 5 bases between the two germline ends. The CDR3 is 13 residues long. Germline CDR1 and CDR2: WNHNN and SYGVQD (reference sequence). The CDR3 DNA follows: TGCGCCAGCAGTGAGCAAACGAACACTGAAGCTTTCTTT. Translating gives CASSEQTNTEAFF.

The chain is built from TRBV7-9 and TRBJ1-1; D not resolved. Germline V gives CDR1 SEHNR, CDR2 FQNEAQ (reference sequence). The CDR3 is 11 amino acids. V lost 5 bases and J lost 7, with 8 bases in between. The CDR3, as DNA: TGTGCCAGCAGCCCTGACTTTGAAGCTTTCTTT. Its translation is CASSPDFEAFF.

In this sample, this clonotype turned up a few times. CDR3 loop: CASSDAGTSGGTDTQYF. CDR3 coding DNA: TGTGCCAGCAGTGACGCCGGGACTAGCGGGGGCACAGATACGCAGTATTTT. J is TRBJ2-3 and V is TRBV6-4, with 13 positions matching TRBD2. Trimming removed 2 bases from V and 1 base from J; junction bases left unmatched: 3. There are 17 residues in the CDR3. Germline V gives CDR1 MRHNA, CDR2 SNTAGT.

This clonotype was observed a few times. The chain recombines TRBV20-1 with TRBJ1-5; 7 bases fit TRBD1. This CDR3 has 13 residues. Germline V gene data show CDR1 as DFQATT and CDR2 as SNEGSKA (reference sequence). The ends lost 3 bases at V and 4 bases at J; junction bases unmatched: 3. This CDR3 is CSASQGVNQPQHF. The CDR3 DNA reads as TGCAGTGCTAGTCAGGGGGTTAATCAGCCCCAGCATTTT.

This clonotype showed up many times. The rearrangement joins TRBV4-1 to TRBJ2-7, with TRBD2 matching over 8 bases. CDR1 is MGHRA, CDR2 YSYEKL, per germline. Trimming cost V 1 base and J 7 bases; bases outside gene matches: 12. There are 16 residues in the CDR3. The CDR3 coding sequence is TGCGCCAGCAGCCAAGCAAAGGCGGGGGGCAAGTTTGAGCAGTACTTC. It is translated as CASSQAKAGGKFEQYF.

The J gene is TRBJ2-7, the V gene TRBV15; TRBD1 matches 7 bases. Trimming at V came to 3 bases and at J to 2 bases, leaving 7 bases not matched to a gene. The CDR3 sequence is 15 residues long. The germline V gene has CDR1 LNHNV and CDR2 YYDKDF (reference sequence). For the CDR3, the DNA is TGTGCCACCAGCAGTTACGGGACAGAGACCTACGAGCAGTACTTC. Residues: CATSSYGTETYEQYF.

This clonotype was counted only a few times. V and J are TRBV12-3 or TRBV12-4 and TRBJ2-2; D not resolved. The CDR3 sequence is 15 residues long. V lost 6 bases and J lost 1, with 12 bases in between. The CDR3 sequence: CASSRQTRNTGELFF. CDR3 in DNA: TGTGCCAGCAGCCGTCAGACAAGGAACACCGGGGAGCTGTTTTTT.

This clonotype was counted between two and nine times. The gene calls are TRBV3-1 and TRBJ2-7, with a weak D call TRBD1 (5 bases). V was clipped by 0 bases and J by 7 bases, with 13 bases between them. The germline gives CDR1 LGHDT, CDR2 YNNKEL (reference sequence). This CDR3 spans 14 amino acids. The CDR3 here is CASSQDLGVREQYF. CDR3 bases: TGTGCCAGCAGCCAAGATCTAGGGGTAAGGGAGCAGTACTTC.

Worth noting for this clonotype: It is likely a read error, because the conserved phenylalanine at the end of the CDR3 is missing. The limits of the CDR3 on the DNA are not certain, so only TCRdb's listed CDR3 is given. The V and J genes are TRBV11-3 and TRBJ1-1; TRBD1 is the table's D call and was not checked against the DNA. CDR1 and CDR2 from the germline V gene are SGHNT and YENEEA. The CDR3 spans 12 residues, counting both ends. The chain's CDR3 is CASSLNGDRHFY.

This clonotype was seen ten or more times. V gene TRBV4-1 combines with J gene TRBJ1-2; the D gene is possibly TRBD1 (6 bases). The ends were cut back, 2 bases at V and 1 base at J, with 8 bases in the middle. CDR3 size: 14 residues. CDR1 MGHRA and CDR2 YSYEKL come from the germline V gene. The CDR3 bases are TGCGCCAGCAGCCAAAAACAGGGTAACTATGGCTACACCTTC. This sequence encodes CASSQKQGNYGYTF.

This clonotype was seen more than once but under ten times. The chain combines TRBV15 with TRBJ2-3; 10 bases fit TRBD2. The CDR3 extends over 18 amino acids. CDR1 is LNHNV and CDR2 is YYDKDF in the germline V gene (reference sequence). The trim removed 0 bases at V and 4 bases at J, leaving 10 bases unmatched. The CDR3 spells CATSRDSLASGGADTQYF. The CDR3 DNA reads as TGTGCCACCAGCAGAGATAGTCTGGCCAGCGGGGGGGCAGATACGCAGTATTTT.

On this clonotype itself: One base away lies a much larger clone, so this may be a sequencing read error. The chain is built from TRBV7-6 and TRBJ2-3; 9 bases fit TRBD2. CDR3 length equals 15 residues. V lost 5 bases to trimming and J lost 0 bases; unmatched junction nucleotides: 3. The germline gives CDR1 SGHVS, CDR2 FNYEAQ. The CDR3 loop reads CASSKRGESTDTQYF. CDR3 bases: TGTGCCAGCAGCAAGCGGGGGGAAAGCACAGATACGCAGTATTTT.

The sample holds a few counts of this clonotype. The V gene is TRBV3-1, the J gene TRBJ2-5; 7 bases fit TRBD2. This CDR3 region has 16 residues. Trimming cost V 1 base and J 3 bases; bases outside gene matches: 8. CDR1 is LGHDT and CDR2 is YNNKEL in the germline V gene (reference sequence). CDR3 sequence reads: CASSQGGTSVEETQYF. The CDR3 DNA reads TGTGCCAGCAGCCAAGGTGGAACTAGCGTTGAAGAGACCCAGTACTTC.

The genes are TRBV11-2 and TRBJ1-3, with 9 bases lining up with TRBD1. J gave up 8 bases and V 5 bases, and 7 bases lay outside the gene matches. CDR3 length equals 14 residues. The germline V gene encodes CDR1 SGHAT and CDR2 FQNNGV. CDR3 nucleotide sequence: TGTGCCAGCAGCCTCTACCGGGACAGGGACACCATATATTTT. Amino acid sequence: CASSLYRDRDTIYF.

V is TRBV7-9 and J is TRBJ2-7; TRBD1 agrees at 7 bases. The V segment lost 6 bases and the J segment 4 bases; nucleotides outside the gene matches: 9. This CDR3 is 14 amino acids long. The germline CDR1 and CDR2 sequences are SEHNR and FQNEAQ (reference sequence). CDR3 DNA sequence: TGTGCCAGCAGGCCCGGGACAGAACTTTACGAGCAGTACTTC. It codes for CASRPGTELYEQYF.

This clonotype showed up just a few times. This chain connects TRBV2 to TRBJ2-3, with D perhaps being TRBD1 or TRBD2 (6 bases each). Trimming cost V 6 bases and J 1 base, with 11 bases left between them. CDR1 and CDR2 from the germline V gene are SNHLY and FYNNEI. The CDR3 is 14 amino acids. The CDR3 protein is CASSEEGGTDTQYF. In DNA form, the CDR3 reads TGTGCCAGCAGCGAGGAGGGGGGCACAGATACGCAGTATTTT.

This clonotype has a handful of counts. V usage is TRBV15 and J usage is TRBJ1-1; perhaps TRBD1 as D (5 bases). The germline V and J ends were trimmed by 3 bases and 5 bases, with 10 bases remaining between them. Per germline, CDR1 LNHNV and CDR2 YYDKDF (reference sequence). The CDR3 extends over 13 amino acids. CDR3: CATSRLWGTEAFF. Here the CDR3 DNA reads TGTGCCACCAGCAGGCTATGGGGGACTGAAGCTTTCTTT.

This clonotype occurred a few times. V and J are TRBV10-3 and TRBJ1-1; 8 bases map to TRBD1. Trimming at V came to 6 bases and at J to 7 bases, leaving 1 base not matched to a gene. The CDR3 contains 11 residues. Germline CDR1 ENHRY, CDR2 SYGVKD. The chain's CDR3 is CAIRDRDEAFF. The CDR3 region has the DNA TGTGCCATCAGGGACAGGGATGAAGCTTTCTTT.

The V and J genes are TRBV2 and TRBJ2-7, with D uncertain. The germline CDR1 and CDR2 sequences are SNHLY and FYNNEI. CDR3 length: 11 residues. Trimming shortened V by 8 bases and J by 3 bases, and 8 bases separated the two germline ends. This chain's CDR3 is CASARNYEQYF. In DNA form, the CDR3 reads TGTGCCAGCGCGCGAAACTACGAGCAGTACTTC.